The 19 T cell receptor beta chains listed next were all sequenced from one sample in a study of monozygotic twins with inflammatory bowel disease. TCRdb re-called the 5' RACE reads and catalogs CDR3 proteins one per entry, DNA excluded. The sample has around 200,000 distinct CDR3 sequences; the top ten hold approximately 1.6%. Sequenced material: blood. These TCRs come from a human donor with ulcerative colitis or Crohn's disease, or a healthy co-twin of an affected twin (not recorded which).

The chain recombines TRBV6-5 with TRBJ2-7. This CDR3 has 14 residues. Germline V gene sequence: CDR1 MNHEY, CDR2 SVGAGI. The CDR3 protein is CASSYGRIAYEQYF.

The chain is built from TRBV7-2 and TRBJ2-5; absent DNA, TCRdb's TRBD1 call cannot be checked. Per the germline V gene, CDR1 is SGHTA and CDR2 is FQGNSA. This CDR3 comprises 15 residues. The CDR3 here is CASSPGWGYQETQYF.

The J gene is TRBJ2-6, the V gene TRBV20-1; the TCRdb D gene call, TRBD1, has no DNA to confirm it. CDR1 is DFQATT, CDR2 SNEGSKA, per germline (reference sequence). This CDR3 comprises 19 residues. CDR3 sequence: CSAADRVGRVTSGANVLTF.

CDR3 amino acids: CASSYSIAGSGANVLTF. The rearrangement joins TRBV6-5 to TRBJ2-6. From germline, CDR1 is MNHEY and CDR2 SVGAGI. This CDR3 region has 17 residues.

The CDR3 is CASSLEGTGNQPQHF. The V call is TRBV5-1, the J call TRBJ1-5; the D call of TRBD1 rests on TCRdb alone, since no DNA is present to check it. The CDR3 runs 15 residues. Germline CDR1 and CDR2: SGHRS and YFSETQ.

The CDR3 region is CASSESVRPGELFF. The chain recombines TRBV10-2 with TRBJ2-2. The CDR3 length is 14 residues. The germline V gene encodes CDR1 WSHSY and CDR2 SAAADI.

The chain joins TRBV7-8 to TRBJ1-1. Germline CDR1 SGHVS, CDR2 FQNEAQ. The CDR3 has 15 amino acids. CDR3 sequence reads: CASSLGGGGGTEAFF.

The chain joins TRBV5-1 to TRBJ2-1; TCRdb reports TRBD2, a call that lacks DNA to check it against. CDR3 length: 15 residues. The germline V gene encodes CDR1 SGHRS and CDR2 YFSETQ. The CDR3 loop is CASSLLAGGDNEQFF.

This sequence joins TRBV9 and TRBJ2-3; the TRBD1 assignment by TCRdb is unverifiable without DNA. The germline V gene has CDR1 SGDLS and CDR2 YYNGEE. This CDR3 contains 16 residues. CDR3 region: CASTPRLGSRRDTQYF.

V and J are TRBV7-2 and TRBJ1-3; TCRdb selects TRBD1, and the lack of DNA leaves this call unchecked. This CDR3 is 16 amino acids long. Germline V gene sequence: CDR1 SGHTA, CDR2 FQGNSA. This CDR3 is CASSRRGLNTGNTIYF.

The V gene is TRBV28, the J gene TRBJ2-1; TCRdb returns TRBD2, unconfirmable since there is no DNA. From germline, CDR1 is MDHEN and CDR2 SYDVKM. The CDR3 consists of 16 residues. CDR3 sequence reads: CASSALLAGGIGEQFF.

This chain connects TRBV12-3 or TRBV12-4 to TRBJ1-3; TCRdb's D call, TRBD1, is unchecked because there is no DNA. This CDR3 contains 17 residues. The chain's CDR3 is CASSPARGGTSGNTIYF.

This chain joins TRBV7-6 and TRBJ1-5. This CDR3 is 15 amino acids long. The germline CDR1 and CDR2 sequences are SGHVS and FNYEAQ. CDR3 residues: CASSHSSGLNQPQHF.

This chain links TRBV18 with TRBJ1-1. Germline CDR1 and CDR2: KGHSH and LQKENI. The CDR3 totals 12 residues. CDR3 in amino acids: CASSPQVTEAFF.

V and J are TRBV20-1 and TRBJ2-1; the TRBD1 assignment by TCRdb is unverifiable without DNA. The germline V gene has CDR1 DFQATT and CDR2 SNEGSKA (reference sequence). This CDR3 spans 11 amino acids. The CDR3 spells CSARDGAEQFF.

The genes are TRBV20-1 and TRBJ2-5. The CDR3 runs to 15 residues. Germline CDR1 and CDR2: DFQATT and SNEGSKA (reference sequence). CDR3 loop: CSARDAKQYQETQYF.

J is TRBJ2-3 and V is TRBV5-1; no DNA is available, so the TRBD1 call from TCRdb remains unchecked. The CDR3 runs to 16 residues. Germline CDR1 is SGHRS and CDR2 is YFSETQ. The CDR3 loop is CASSRQVPGGTDTQYF. Complete variable domain (other parts from reference TRBV5-1 and TRBJ2-3): KAGVTQTPRYLIKTRGQQVTLSCSPISGHRSVSWYQQTPGQGLQFLFEYFSETQRNKGNFPGRFSGRQFSNSRSEMNVSTLELGDSALYLCASSRQVPGGTDTQYFGPGTRLTVL.

The chain joins TRBV9 to TRBJ2-3. The CDR3 has 12 residues. Germline V CDR1 and CDR2: SGDLS, YYNGEE. The CDR3 protein is CASSVVPDTQYF.

The V and J genes are TRBV12-3 or TRBV12-4 and TRBJ1-2; with no DNA, the TCRdb D assignment of TRBD1 cannot be verified. The CDR3 consists of 13 residues. The CDR3 sequence is CASRPRVAYGYTF.